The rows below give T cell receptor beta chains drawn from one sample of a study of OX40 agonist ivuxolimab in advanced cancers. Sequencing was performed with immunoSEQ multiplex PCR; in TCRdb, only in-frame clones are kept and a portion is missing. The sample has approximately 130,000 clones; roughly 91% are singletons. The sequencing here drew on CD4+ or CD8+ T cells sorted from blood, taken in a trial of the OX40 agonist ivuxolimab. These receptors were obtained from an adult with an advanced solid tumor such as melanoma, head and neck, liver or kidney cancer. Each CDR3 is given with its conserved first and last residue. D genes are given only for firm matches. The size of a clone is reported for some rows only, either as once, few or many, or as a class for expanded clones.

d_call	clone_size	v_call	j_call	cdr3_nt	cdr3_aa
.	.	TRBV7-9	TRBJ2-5	TGTGCCAGCACAACCCCACCCAAAGAGACCCAGTACTTC	CASTTPPKETQYF
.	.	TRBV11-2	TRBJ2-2	TGTGCCAGCAGCTTGGAGTGGACCGGGGAGCTGTTTTTT	CASSLEWTGELFF
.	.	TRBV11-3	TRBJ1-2	TGTGCCAGCAGCTTAATGCCTCCCGTGGGCTATGGCTACACCTTC	CASSLMPPVGYGYTF
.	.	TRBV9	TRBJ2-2	TGTGCCAGCAGCCTCACCGACAGGGGACTATGGACCGGGGAGCTGTTTTTT	CASSLTDRGLWTGELFF
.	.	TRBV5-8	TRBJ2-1	TGTGCCAGCAGCTTGGATCTTTTGGGGGCCTACAATGAGCAGTTCTTC	CASSLDLLGAYNEQFF
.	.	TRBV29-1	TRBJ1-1	TGCAGCGTTGAAAGGGGGGACTCAAACACTGAAGCTTTCTTT	CSVERGDSNTEAFF
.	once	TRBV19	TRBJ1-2	TGTGCCAGTAGTATAGGGGGCTACTATGGCTACACCTTC	CASSIGGYYGYTF
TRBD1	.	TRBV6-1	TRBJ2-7	TGTGCCAGCAGTGACAGGGGGCGCTTCGAAGAGCAGTACTTC	CASSDRGRFEEQYF
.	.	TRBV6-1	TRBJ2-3	TGTGCCAGCAGTGAAGGTGGGCAGGTCGGCATCAATACGCAGTATTTT	CASSEGGQVGINTQYF
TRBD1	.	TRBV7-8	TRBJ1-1	TGTGCCAGCAGCTCATACCAGGACAGGGATGGGACTGAAGCTTTCTTT	CASSSYQDRDGTEAFF
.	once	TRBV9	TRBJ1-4	TGTGCCAGCAGCGTAGCGACAGGTGCTAATGAAAAACTGTTTTTT	CASSVATGANEKLFF
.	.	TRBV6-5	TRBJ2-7	TGTGCCAGCAGTGTTCAGGGGTGCTACGAGCAGTACTTC	CASSVQGCYEQYF
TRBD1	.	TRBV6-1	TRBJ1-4	TGTGCCAGCAGAGCGGGACAGGGGGCGCGTGAAAAACTGTTTTTT	CASRAGQGAREKLFF
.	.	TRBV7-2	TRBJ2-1	TGTGCCAGCACCCTTGGGGGGAAAGTGTTCAATGAGCAGTTCTTC	CASTLGGKVFNEQFF
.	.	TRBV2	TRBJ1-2	TGTGCCAGCACAGGCGACAGACAGGCCTATGGCTACACCTTC	CASTGDRQAYGYTF
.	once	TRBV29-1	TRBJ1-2	TGCAGCGTGGGGGCGGGGGCGGACGGCTACACCTTC	CSVGAGADGYTF
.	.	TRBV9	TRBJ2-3	TGTGCCAGCAGCCCCAGGGCAGGTATCACAGATACGCAGTATTTT	CASSPRAGITDTQYF
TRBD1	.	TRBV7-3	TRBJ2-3	TGTGCCAGCAGCTCCCGGACAGGGGGTTATCTGGATACGCAGTATTTT	CASSSRTGGYLDTQYF
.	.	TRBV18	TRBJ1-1	TGTGCCAGCTCAGCGGACCCATCGGGTACTGAAGCTTTCTTT	CASSADPSGTEAFF
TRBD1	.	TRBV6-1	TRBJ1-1	TGTGCCAGCAGACTAGGGGGCACAGGGAACACTGAAGCTTTCTTT	CASRLGGTGNTEAFF
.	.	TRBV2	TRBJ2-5	TGTGCCAGCCGCTCAGTTACGGGAAGCGAGACCCAGTACTTC	CASRSVTGSETQYF
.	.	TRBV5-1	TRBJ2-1	TGCGCCAGCAGCCGGGAGGGGGCCGGGTACAATGAGCAGTTCTTC	CASSREGAGYNEQFF
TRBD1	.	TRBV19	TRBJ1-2	TGTGCCAGTAGTAGGACAGGGGGCTCAAAGTTCGCGGGCTACACCTTC	CASSRTGGSKFAGYTF
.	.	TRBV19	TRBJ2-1	TGTGCCAGTAGTTTCGAAGTCACTAGGGGTGGCAATGAGCAGTTCTTC	CASSFEVTRGGNEQFF
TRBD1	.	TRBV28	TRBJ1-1	TGTGCCAGCAGTTTGCCAGGGGGCGGAAGAACTTTCTTT	CASSLPGGGRTFF
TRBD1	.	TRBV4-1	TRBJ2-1	TGCGCCAGCAGCCAAGACGGAGTGAGGACAGGGTCGTTCTTC	CASSQDGVRTGSFF
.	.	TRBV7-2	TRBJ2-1	TGTGCCAGCAGCTTAGTTAGCGGACACTACAATGAGCAGTTCTTC	CASSLVSGHYNEQFF
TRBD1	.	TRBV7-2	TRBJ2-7	TGTGCCAGCAGCCAAGCCGGGACAGGGGCCTACGAGCAGTACTTC	CASSQAGTGAYEQYF
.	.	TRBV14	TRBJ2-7	TGTGCCAGCAGCCAAGGGGACGAGCAGTACTTC	CASSQGDEQYF
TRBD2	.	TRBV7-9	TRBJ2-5	TGTGCCAGCACCATCGGACTAGCGGGGGTCCAAGAGACCCAGTACTTC	CASTIGLAGVQETQYF
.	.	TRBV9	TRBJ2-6	TGTGCCAGCAGCGAGGGGGGTTCAAGCGTCCTGACTTTC	CASSEGGSSVLTF
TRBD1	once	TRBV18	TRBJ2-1	TGTGCCAGCTCACCCCGGGACAGCGGTGAGCAGTTCTTC	CASSPRDSGEQFF
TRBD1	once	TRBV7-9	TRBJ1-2	TGTGCCAGCAGCTACCAAAGACAGGGCAACTATGGCTACACCTTC	CASSYQRQGNYGYTF
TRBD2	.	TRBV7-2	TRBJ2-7	TGTGCCAGCAGCTTATGGGGACCCCGGGGTAGCGGGAGAAACGAGCAGTACTTC	CASSLWGPRGSGRNEQYF
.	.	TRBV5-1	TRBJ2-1	TGCGCCAGCAGCTTTCAGCGAAGCTCCTACAATGAGCAGTTCTTC	CASSFQRSSYNEQFF
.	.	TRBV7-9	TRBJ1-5	TGTGCCAGCAGCTTGGTGGGGGGATATCAGCCCCAGCATTTT	CASSLVGGYQPQHF
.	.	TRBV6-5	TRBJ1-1	TGTGCCAGCGACCCACGGTGGGGGTCCGAAGCTTTCTTT	CASDPRWGSEAFF
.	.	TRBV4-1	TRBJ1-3	TGCGCCAGCAGCCAAGACGGGCTCCCTGGAAACACCATATATTTT	CASSQDGLPGNTIYF
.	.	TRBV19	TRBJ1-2	TGTGCCAGTAGTTCCCCGACAGGCTATGGCTACACCTTC	CASSSPTGYGYTF
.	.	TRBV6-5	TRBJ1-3	TGTGCCAGCAGTCTCTTGGGGGGAAACACCATATATTTT	CASSLLGGNTIYF
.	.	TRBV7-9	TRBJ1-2	TGTGCCAGCAGCGTAGGGCAGTGGGACTATGGCTACACCTTC	CASSVGQWDYGYTF
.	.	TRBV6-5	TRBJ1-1	TGTGCCAGCAGTTACTCATCAGTGCCGAACACTGAAGCTTTCTTT	CASSYSSVPNTEAFF